Each of the 16 T cell receptor beta chains below was sequenced from the same sample in a study of identical twins. TCRdb independently ran MiXCR on the 5' RACE reads; one entry per CDR3 protein. The sample lists roughly 770,000 distinct CDR3 sequences, 15% to 20% seen once, with around 13% in the top ten. Separately, the same data were catalogued under a study of T cells expressing NK-cell markers.

The specimen was PBMCs. These TCRs come from a young woman in good health.

This chain joins TRBV15 and TRBJ1-1; D perhaps matches TRBD1 (6 bases). Trimming cost V 3 bases and J 1 base, with 15 bases left between them. In germline, CDR1 is LNHNV, CDR2 YYDKDF (reference sequence). This CDR3 spans 16 amino acids. CDR3: CATSREQGWGNTEAFF. The CDR3 coding sequence is TGTGCCACCAGCAGGGAACAGGGTTGGGGGAACACTGAAGCTTTCTTT.

This clonotype was detected ten times or more. V is TRBV27 and J is TRBJ2-2, with D maybe TRBD2 (6 bases). Germline values: CDR1 MNHEY, CDR2 SMNVEV (reference sequence). CDR3 length: 14 residues. V lost 3 bases and J lost 7, with 12 bases in between. In DNA, the CDR3 is TGTGCCAGCAGTTTCAATGCGGAGGGCGGGGAGCTGTTTTTT. Translation gives CASSFNAEGGELFF.

This chain connects TRBV10-3 to TRBJ2-5; 9 bases match TRBD2. This CDR3 region has 14 residues. V lost 8 bases to trimming and J lost 5 bases; unmatched junction nucleotides: 9. The germline CDR1 and CDR2 sequences are ENHRY and SYGVKD. Written as DNA, the CDR3 is TGTGCCATCGGATCCGGGACTAGCTCCGAGACCCAGTACTTC. Protein product: CAIGSGTSSETQYF.

The J gene is TRBJ1-5, the V gene TRBV12-3 or TRBV12-4; D is ambiguous. The length of the CDR3 is 13 residues. The germline V and J ends were trimmed by 8 bases and 0 bases, with 8 bases remaining between them. The CDR3 spells CASGQYSNQPQHF. CDR3 DNA: TGTGCCAGCGGCCAATATAGCAATCAGCCCCAGCATTTT.

The rearrangement joins TRBV7-8 to TRBJ2-5; a possible D gene is TRBD2 (6 bases). Germline loops: CDR1 SGHVS, CDR2 FQNEAQ. CDR3 length equals 15 residues. V was pared by 0 bases and J by 7 bases, with 15 bases between. CDR3 sequence reads: CASSLAEGVGATQYF. CDR3 DNA: TGTGCCAGCAGCTTAGCGGAGGGCGTCGGGGCGACCCAGTACTTC.

This chain connects TRBV4-3 to TRBJ2-1; D is tentatively TRBD1 or TRBD2 (5 bases each). CDR1 is LGHNA, CDR2 YSLEER, per germline. V was trimmed by 0 bases and J by 7 bases, leaving 22 bases between them. The CDR3 length is 18 residues. Here the CDR3 reads CASSQDWGPLRAGNEQFF. As DNA, the CDR3 is TGCGCCAGCAGCCAAGATTGGGGACCATTGAGGGCCGGGAATGAGCAGTTCTTC.

The chain joins TRBV12-3 or TRBV12-4 to TRBJ1-2; 8 bases match TRBD1. The length of the CDR3 is 13 residues. V dropped 6 bases and J dropped 7; count of bases not matched to a gene: 7. The chain's CDR3 is CASSIRDRRGYTF. DNA for the CDR3: TGTGCCAGCAGCATACGGGACAGGCGTGGCTACACCTTC.

The chain carries TRBV5-1 and TRBJ2-2; D is possibly TRBD1 (5 bases). Looked up from germline, CDR1 is SGHRS and CDR2 is YFSETQ. The CDR3 is 15 residues long. Trimming took off 2 bases at V and 6 bases at J, with 14 bases between the two ends. The CDR3 reads CASSFVAGKAGELFF. The DNA for the CDR3 is TGCGCCAGCAGCTTCGTCGCAGGGAAAGCCGGGGAGCTGTTTTTT.

The rearrangement uses TRBV5-1 and TRBJ2-6; D tentatively fits TRBD1 or TRBD2 (6 bases each). V was shortened by 0 bases and J by 4 bases, with 14 bases between the two germline ends. Germline V lookup: CDR1 SGHRS, CDR2 YFSETQ. CDR3 length: 17 amino acids. This CDR3 is CASSLAEGGPGANVLTF. DNA for the CDR3: TGCGCCAGCAGCTTGGCTGAAGGGGGGCCCGGGGCCAACGTCCTGACTTTC. The whole variable domain, remainder taken from reference TRBV5-1 and TRBJ2-6, is KAGVTQTPRYLIKTRGQQVTLSCSPISGHRSVSWYQQTPGQGLQFLFEYFSETQRNKGNFPGRFSGRQFSNSRSEMNVSTLELGDSALYLCASSLAEGGPGANVLTFGAGSRLTVL.

This clonotype was observed many times. The V call is TRBV12-5, the J call TRBJ2-1, with D tentatively TRBD1 (5 bases). Germline lookup yields CDR1 LGHNT and CDR2 FRNRAP. The V and J ends lost 5 bases and 7 bases respectively, with 9 bases between them. This CDR3 is 12 amino acids long. CDR3 DNA sequence: TGTGCTAGTGGTCCCCAGGGTAATGAGCAGTTCTTC. Its protein is CASGPQGNEQFF.

The chain combines TRBV20-1 with TRBJ2-2; TRBD2 matches at 10 bases. The V segment lost 5 bases and the J segment 6 bases; nucleotides outside the gene matches: 6. The germline gives CDR1 DFQATT, CDR2 SNEGSKA (reference sequence). The length of the CDR3 is 14 residues. The DNA of the CDR3 is TGCAGTGCTTCGAGCGGGGGGGCCGCCGGGGAGCTGTTTTTT. Translated, it gives CSASSGGAAGELFF.

This clonotype appeared a few times. The chain uses TRBV5-1 and TRBJ2-7, with D perhaps matching TRBD1 (6 bases). The CDR3 covers 14 residues. The germline gives CDR1 SGHRS, CDR2 YFSETQ. Trimming took off 0 bases at V and 3 bases at J, with 10 bases between the two ends. The CDR3 DNA sequence: TGCGCCAGCAGCTTGGATATACAGGGCTACGAGCAGTACTTC. Amino acid sequence: CASSLDIQGYEQYF.

This clonotype appeared a few times. For the CDR3, the DNA is TGTGCCAGCAGCTTGATGGGGGGCCTTAACTATGGCTACACCTTC. Encoded protein: CASSLMGGLNYGYTF. The rearrangement uses TRBV5-5 and TRBJ1-2, with D possibly TRBD1 on 6 matching bases. CDR3 size: 15 residues. Germline lookup yields CDR1 SGHKS and CDR2 YYEKEE (reference sequence). V was trimmed by 1 base and J by 1 base, leaving 11 bases between them. Variable domain in full (rest from reference TRBV5-5 and TRBJ1-2): DAGVTQSPTHLIKTRGQQVTLRCSPISGHKSVSWYQQVLGQGPQFIFQYYEKEERGRGNFPDRFSARQFPNYSSELNVNALLLGDSALYLCASSLMGGLNYGYTFGSGTRLTVV.

The rearrangement uses TRBV5-1 and TRBJ2-1; D remains ambiguous. This CDR3 has 12 amino acids. Trimming removed 6 bases from V and 4 bases from J, with 8 bases in between. The germline CDR1 and CDR2 sequences are SGHRS and YFSETQ. As DNA, the CDR3 is TGCGCCAGCACCCTTACTTACAATGAGCAGTTCTTC. As protein: CASTLTYNEQFF. Full variable domain (missing parts from reference TRBV5-1 and TRBJ2-1): KAGVTQTPRYLIKTRGQQVTLSCSPISGHRSVSWYQQTPGQGLQFLFEYFSETQRNKGNFPGRFSGRQFSNSRSEMNVSTLELGDSALYLCASTLTYNEQFFGPGTRLTVL.

This chain uses TRBV28 with TRBJ2-2; 10 bases line up with TRBD2. V was pared by 6 bases and J by 5 bases, with 6 bases of the junction left unmatched. This CDR3 region has 15 residues. From germline, CDR1 is MDHEN and CDR2 SYDVKM. This chain's CDR3 is CASRSSGSGTGELFF. In nucleotides, the CDR3 is TGTGCCAGCAGGTCTAGCGGGAGTGGGACCGGGGAGCTGTTTTTT.

The genes are TRBV9 and TRBJ2-6, with TRBD1 matching over 9 bases. This CDR3 is 18 amino acids long. The J segment lost 12 bases and the V segment lost 3 bases, leaving 19 bases of the junction unmatched. Germline-derived CDR1 and CDR2 are SGDLS and YYNGEE. Here the CDR3 reads CASSAYNLGGQGTPVLTF. The CDR3, as DNA: TGTGCCAGCAGCGCTTATAATCTCGGGGGACAGGGAACCCCCGTCCTGACTTTC.